These 27 T cell receptor beta chains were all obtained from the same sample, sequenced in a study of regulatory T cells in long-lasting Graves disease (dated by TCRdb to 2020 to 2023). Library preparation used multiplex PCR. TCRdb records Illumina HiSeq 4000 as the sequencer. iRepertoire HTBI primers and Arm-PCR amplification of CDR3 regions were used to construct TCR beta libraries. Clones were called with MiXCR by TCRdb after fastp trimmed the public reads at Q25, and only in-frame beta chains were retained. Rows are unified per CDR3 protein, each entry keeping the most common DNA and genes. Counted in this sample were around 340,000 distinct CDR3 sequences; about 20% of them appeared once. Together, the top ten hold 29% of the sample. This specimen's time point label, per the study, means: persistent/refractory GD, antithyroid drugs over 5 years with positive TRAb. For both TCR sequencing and RNA sequencing, RNA was extracted from PBMCs using TRIzol.

This specimen consisted of peripheral blood mononuclear cells (PBMCs), obtained when the disease was refractory, from a patient treated with antithyroid drugs. The receptors were gathered from a female donor with Graves disease.

About this clonotype: A much bigger clone sits one base away, suggesting this may be a read error. This chain connects TRBV2 to TRBJ2-2; D is uncertain. The CDR3 covers 14 residues. CDR1 is SNHLY and CDR2 is FYNNEI in the germline V gene. The CDR3 DNA follows: TGTGCCAGCAATGAAGACATGGAAACCGGGGAGCTGTTTTTT. This translates into CASNEDMETGELFF.

The chain has TRBV5-1 and TRBJ2-7; maybe TRBD2 (6 bases). The V end was cut by 0 bases, the J end by 9 bases, with 10 bases between. Germline V gives CDR1 SGHRS, CDR2 YFSETQ. CDR3 length: 12 amino acids. CDR3 nucleotide sequence: TGCGCCAGCAGCTTGGATGCGGAGGGGCAGTACTTC. Protein sequence: CASSLDAEGQYF.

This clonotype was picked up many times. J is TRBJ2-7 and V is TRBV28; D remains ambiguous. The CDR3 has 15 residues. The ends were cut back, 6 bases at V and 2 bases at J, with 17 bases in the middle. Germline CDR1 and CDR2: MDHEN and SYDVKM. The CDR3 nucleotides are TGTGCCAGCAGCCTCGGGCGGCGTAGCACCTACGAGCAGTACTTC. Residues: CASSLGRRSTYEQYF.

In its sample, this clonotype was seen many times. The chain is built from TRBV28 and TRBJ2-7; D possibly corresponds to TRBD2 (7 bases). The germline CDR1 and CDR2 sequences are MDHEN and SYDVKM. The CDR3 has 17 residues. Trimming pared 6 bases from V and 1 base from J, leaving 22 bases between. The CDR3 loop reads CASRTSPRRGGSYEQYF. In DNA form, the CDR3 reads TGTGCCAGCAGGACCTCACCTCGTAGGGGGGGATCCTACGAGCAGTACTTC.

This clonotype has a count of ten or more. V and J are TRBV24-1 and TRBJ1-2; TRBD1 is a possible D gene (5 bases). Trimming took off 2 bases at V and 0 bases at J, with 9 bases between the two ends. The CDR3 is 15 amino acids. Germline CDR1 reads KGHDR; CDR2 reads SFDVKD. CDR3 region: CATSDSGSANYGYTF. In DNA form, the CDR3 reads TGTGCCACCAGTGATTCAGGGTCGGCTAACTATGGCTACACCTTC.

At least ten counts were recorded for this clonotype. This rearrangement joins TRBV20-1 to TRBJ1-6, with 10 positions matching TRBD1. Germline CDR1 reads DFQATT; CDR2 reads SNEGSKA (reference sequence). The V gene end was trimmed by 2 bases and the J gene end by 10 bases; junction bases not matched to a gene: 5. The CDR3 contains 14 residues. This chain's CDR3 is CSARLDRGISPLHF. The CDR3 DNA follows: TGCAGTGCTAGACTGGACAGGGGGATCTCACCCCTCCACTTT.

This clonotype was observed many times. The chain carries TRBV2 and TRBJ1-2; D is unclear. CDR3 length equals 12 residues. Between the trimmed V and J ends, which lost 4 bases and 4 bases, there was a span of 7 bases. CDR1 is SNHLY, CDR2 FYNNEI, per germline. The CDR3 DNA sequence: TGTGCCAGCAGTGGGGGTAGCTATGGCTACACCTTC. Protein sequence: CASSGGSYGYTF.

Points on this clonotype: This clone may be a read error of a much larger clone one base away. The V and J genes are TRBV24-1 and TRBJ2-7; TRBD2 agrees at 14 bases. Germline CDR1 and CDR2: KGHDR and SFDVKD. The V gene end was trimmed by 1 base and the J gene end by 5 bases; junction bases not matched to a gene: 6. The CDR3 is made up of 17 amino acids. CDR3 DNA: TGTGCCACCAGTGATTTCGCTGGACTAGCGGGAGGCCACGAGCAGTACTTC. Amino acids: CATSDFAGLAGGHEQYF.

There are a few counts of this clonotype. The chain has TRBV25-1 and TRBJ2-6; D is unresolved. The length of the CDR3 is 13 residues. The germline V gene has CDR1 MGHDK and CDR2 SYGVNS. The germline V and J ends were trimmed by 7 bases and 4 bases, with 8 bases remaining between them. The CDR3 sequence is CASNYQGANVLTF. For the CDR3, the DNA is TGTGCCAGCAACTACCAGGGGGCCAACGTCCTGACTTTC.

The sample holds a few counts of this clonotype. This chain uses TRBV7-9 with TRBJ2-7; D ambiguous. Looked up from germline, CDR1 is SEHNR and CDR2 is FQNEAQ (reference sequence). This CDR3 is 14 amino acids long. V shed 2 bases and J shed 3 bases, with 11 bases lying between them. The CDR3 DNA follows: TGTGCCAGCAGCTTAACGGCCTTTATCTACGAGCAGTACTTC. It translates to CASSLTAFIYEQYF. Full variable domain (rest looked up from reference TRBV7-9 and TRBJ2-7): DTGVSQNPRHKITKRGQNVTFRCDPISEHNRLYWYRQTLGQGPEFLTYFQNEAQLEKSRLLSDRFSAERPKGSFSTLEIQRTEQGDSAMYLCASSLTAFIYEQYFGPGTRLTVT.

This clonotype occurred many times. The gene calls are TRBV28 and TRBJ1-1, with D perhaps matching TRBD1 (6 bases). The CDR3 contains 15 residues. V was trimmed by 5 bases and J by 7 bases, leaving 20 bases between them. CDR1 and CDR2 from the germline V gene are MDHEN and SYDVKM. The CDR3 bases are TGTGCCAGCAGTCGGCGGGGGGGCCGGGAGCTTGAAGCTTTCTTT. The encoded protein is CASSRRGGRELEAFF.

This clonotype was counted at least ten times. The CDR3 DNA follows: TGTGCCAGCAGTTTACCAGGACTAGCGGGAGCCGAGCAGTACTTC. Its protein is CASSLPGLAGAEQYF. The chain carries TRBV27 and TRBJ2-7; 13 bases match TRBD2. Germline V gives CDR1 MNHEY, CDR2 SMNVEV (reference sequence). Trimming cost V 2 bases and J 6 bases; bases outside gene matches: 4. This CDR3 spans 15 amino acids.

In its sample, this clonotype was seen many times. The gene calls are TRBV2 and TRBJ1-2; maybe TRBD1 (6 bases). The CDR3 runs to 15 residues. Germline values: CDR1 SNHLY, CDR2 FYNNEI. Trimming took off 5 bases at V and 4 bases at J, with 17 bases between the two ends. In DNA, the CDR3 is TGTGCCAGCAGTTCTCTGGGGGCCGGGTCCTATGGCTACACCTTC. Translated, it gives CASSSLGAGSYGYTF. Together with reference TRBV2 and TRBJ1-2, the CDR3 gives the full variable domain: EPEVTQTPSHQVTQMGQEVILRCVPISNHLYFYWYRQILGQKVEFLVSFYNNEISEKSEIFDDQFSVERPDGSNFTLKIRSTKLEDSAMYFCASSSLGAGSYGYTFGSGTRLTVV.

This chain uses TRBV9 with TRBJ1-1, with D uncertain. Deletions cut 0 bases from V and 1 base from J, with 10 bases between. This CDR3 is 15 amino acids long. The V gene's germline CDR1 is SGDLS and CDR2 YYNGEE. CDR3 sequence: CASSVGVTPNTEAFF. In DNA form, the CDR3 reads TGTGCCAGCAGCGTAGGGGTGACACCGAACACTGAAGCTTTCTTT. The whole variable domain, remainder taken from reference TRBV9 and TRBJ1-1, is DSGVTQTPKHLITATGQRVTLRCSPRSGDLSVYWYQQSLDQGLQFLIQYYNGEERAKGNILERFSAQQFPDLHSELNLSSLELGDSALYFCASSVGVTPNTEAFFGQGTRLTVV.

The chain recombines TRBV10-3 with TRBJ2-2; D tentatively reads TRBD1 or TRBD2 (5 bases each). Germline-derived CDR1 and CDR2 are ENHRY and SYGVKD. The CDR3 loop spans 14 amino acids. Trimming pared 4 bases from V and 6 bases from J, leaving 12 bases between. CDR3: CAISVRGEPGELFF. In DNA, the CDR3 is TGTGCCATCAGTGTCCGAGGGGAGCCCGGGGAGCTGTTTTTT.

This clonotype was detected a few times. The rearrangement uses TRBV14 and TRBJ1-1, with 8 bases fitting TRBD1. CDR3 length equals 16 residues. The trim removed 3 bases at V and 0 bases at J, leaving 6 bases unmatched. Germline CDR1 SGHDN, CDR2 FVKESK. CDR3 bases: TGTGCCAGCAGCCAGTCCCCAGGGGGCCTGAACACTGAAGCTTTCTTT. Translating it yields CASSQSPGGLNTEAFF.

The V gene is TRBV6-2 or TRBV6-3, the J gene TRBJ1-5; 8 nucleotides agree with TRBD1. J gave up 5 bases and V 6 bases, and 3 bases lay outside the gene matches. Germline CDR1 and CDR2: MNHEY and SVGEGT. The CDR3 is 13 amino acids. DNA of the CDR3: TGTGCCAGCAGGGTGACAGGGGATCAGCCCCAGCATTTT. This sequence encodes CASRVTGDQPQHF.

As for this clonotype: It may be a read error: a sequence one base away is much more abundant. This chain links TRBV11-2 with TRBJ1-6; D is unresolved. Germline-derived CDR1 and CDR2 are SGHAT and FQNNGV. The CDR3 runs to 14 residues. CDR3 sequence (DNA): TGTGCCAGCAGCCTAGAAGCTGGCGAGTCATCCCTCCACTTT. Protein sequence: CASSLEAGESSLHF.

In its sample, this clonotype was seen a few times. CDR3 bases: TGCGCCAGCAGCTCCGGGGATTTCGGTGAAGCTTTCTTT. It is translated as CASSSGDFGEAFF. The chain joins TRBV5-1 to TRBJ1-1; no firm D call. There are 13 residues in the CDR3. Trimming cost V 3 bases and J 7 bases, with 13 bases left between them. Germline V gene data show CDR1 as SGHRS and CDR2 as YFSETQ. The full variable domain, with the rest looked up from reference TRBV5-1 and TRBJ1-1, is KAGVTQTPRYLIKTRGQQVTLSCSPISGHRSVSWYQQTPGQGLQFLFEYFSETQRNKGNFPGRFSGRQFSNSRSEMNVSTLELGDSALYLCASSSGDFGEAFFGQGTRLTVV.

CDR3 DNA: TGTGCCAGCAGTTATAGGGGGTTAGAAGCCAAAAACATTCAGTACTTC. Translated: CASSYRGLEAKNIQYF. The chain recombines TRBV6-9 with TRBJ2-4; D might be TRBD1 (6 bases). V lost 2 bases and J lost 0, with 11 bases in between. The CDR3 is 16 amino acids. CDR1 MNHGY and CDR2 SVAAGI come from the germline V gene.

Regarding this clonotype: This may come from a read error, since a much larger clone is one base off. No conserved phenylalanine or tryptophan is present at the end of the CDR3, so a read error is the likely explanation. The rearrangement uses TRBV15 and TRBJ2-7; no clear D gene. Germline assignment: CDR1 LNHNV and CDR2 YYDKDF (reference sequence). CDR3 size: 14 residues. Trimming cost V 0 bases and J 0 bases, with 6 bases left between them. CDR3 residues: CATSREGNSYEQYL. The CDR3 DNA reads TGTGCCACCAGCAGAGAAGGGAACTCCTACGAGCAGTACCTC.

The chain carries TRBV5-1 and TRBJ2-7, with 7 bases that match TRBD1. J was trimmed by 3 bases and V by 2 bases; bases with no gene match: 2. CDR1 is SGHRS and CDR2 is YFSETQ in the germline V gene. There are 13 residues in the CDR3. As DNA, the CDR3 is TGCGCCAGCAGCTTTGACAGGGTCTACGAGCAGTACTTC. This codes for CASSFDRVYEQYF.

This clonotype was picked up a small number of times. V usage is TRBV13 and J usage is TRBJ2-4; 14 bases agree with TRBD2. Trimming cost V 2 bases and J 0 bases; bases outside gene matches: 9. Germline assignment: CDR1 PRHDT and CDR2 FYEKMQ (reference sequence). The CDR3 sequence is 20 residues long. The CDR3 sequence is CASSLSAGLAGDKAKNIQYF. The CDR3 DNA is TGTGCCAGCAGCTTATCGGCGGGACTAGCGGGGGATAAAGCCAAAAACATTCAGTACTTC.

V and J are TRBV28 and TRBJ2-7; 7 positions agree with TRBD2. In germline, CDR1 is MDHEN, CDR2 SYDVKM. Unmatched junction bases numbered 11, after V lost 6 bases and J lost 3 bases. The CDR3 sequence is 15 residues long. Here the CDR3 DNA reads TGTGCCAGCAGCTTTAATCCTAGCGGAGGCTACGAGCAGTACTTC. It codes for CASSFNPSGGYEQYF.

This clonotype came up a few times. The J gene is TRBJ2-1, the V gene TRBV28; possibly TRBD1 or TRBD2 for D (6 bases each). Germline CDR1 reads MDHEN; CDR2 reads SYDVKM. V was clipped by 2 bases and J by 0 bases, with 11 bases between them. The CDR3 spans 16 residues. CDR3 in amino acids: CASSLRGASSYNEQFF. CDR3 sequence (DNA): TGTGCCAGCAGTTTAAGGGGGGCTAGCTCCTACAATGAGCAGTTCTTC.

This clonotype occurred a few times. The CDR3 spells CASSYRDTSYEQYF. DNA of the CDR3: TGTGCCAGCAGCTACCGGGACACGTCCTACGAGCAGTACTTC. This chain uses TRBV6-1 with TRBJ2-7, with a tentative D call TRBD1 (6 bases). The CDR3 is 14 amino acids. Germline loops: CDR1 MNHNS, CDR2 SASEGT. Trimming shortened V by 6 bases and J by 1 base, and 13 bases separated the two germline ends.

This clonotype was detected many times. The V gene is TRBV2, the J gene TRBJ2-7; 7 bases align to TRBD1. This CDR3 is built from 12 residues. Trimming at V came to 6 bases and at J to 6 bases, leaving 5 bases not matched to a gene. CDR1 and CDR2 from the germline V gene are SNHLY and FYNNEI. CDR3 sequence (DNA): TGTGCCAGCAGACTACAGGGGTTCGAGCAGTACTTC. This gives the protein CASRLQGFEQYF. The variable domain in full, with the rest retrieved from reference TRBV2 and TRBJ2-7, is EPEVTQTPSHQVTQMGQEVILRCVPISNHLYFYWYRQILGQKVEFLVSFYNNEISEKSEIFDDQFSVERPDGSNFTLKIRSTKLEDSAMYFCASRLQGFEQYFGPGTRLTVT.